This is a list of T cell receptor beta chains from one sample in a study of cytomegalovirus exposure and HLA in healthy donors. TCRdb's table, derived via immunoSEQ multiplex PCR, lists solely in-frame clones and lacks some. This sample yields around 210,000 clones, of which 80% to 85% are seen a single time; around 2.7% belongs to the top ten. Sequenced sample: PBMCs. Source of these receptors: a middle-aged woman in good health and CMV-seronegative. Each CDR3 is given with its conserved first and last residue. The D gene is left open where the match is weak. Clone sizes are given selectively: once, few, many, or a class where the clone is expanded.

J	D	V	size	CDR3	DNA
TRBJ2-1	.	TRBV7-2	.	CASSLVPDSYNEQFF	TGTGCCAGCAGCTTAGTTCCGGACTCTTACAATGAGCAGTTCTTC
TRBJ1-3	.	TRBV5-1	.	CASSQMPGNTIYF	TGCGCCAGCAGCCAGATGCCAGGAAACACCATATATTTT
TRBJ2-1	TRBD1	TRBV27	once	CASTTTTGASSEQFF	TGTGCCAGCACAACGACAACAGGGGCGTCTAGTGAGCAGTTCTTC
TRBJ2-5	.	TRBV7-2	.	CATEGETQYF	TGTGCGACGGAGGGAGAGACCCAGTACTTC
TRBJ2-5	TRBD1	TRBV4-1	once	CASSQTGQGGETQYF	TGCGCCAGCAGCCAGACCGGACAGGGCGGGGAGACCCAGTACTTC
TRBJ2-7	TRBD2	TRBV10-3	.	CATEDSGRAGSYEQYF	TGTGCCACAGAGGATAGCGGGAGGGCCGGGTCCTACGAGCAGTACTTC
TRBJ1-5	.	TRBV2	.	CASSVKYFGGQSSQPQHF	TGTGCCAGCAGTGTAAAATATTTTGGTGGACAGTCCTCTCAGCCCCAGCATTTT
TRBJ1-5	.	TRBV4-2	.	CASSPERGGQPQHF	TGTGCCAGCAGCCCAGAAAGGGGGGGCCAGCCCCAGCATTTT
TRBJ2-3	TRBD1	TRBV30	.	CAWSVQGDTQYF	TGTGCCTGGAGTGTACAGGGGGATACGCAGTATTTT
TRBJ1-2	TRBD1	TRBV29-1	.	CSVAGTGGVLGYGYTF	TGCAGCGTCGCCGGGACAGGGGGCGTTCTTGGCTATGGCTACACCTTC
TRBJ2-7	TRBD1	TRBV10-3	.	CAIRTGGSYEQYF	TGTGCCATTCGGACAGGGGGCTCCTACGAGCAGTACTTC
TRBJ2-7	.	TRBV27	.	CASSWRGPAGGYEQYF	TGTGCCAGCAGTTGGAGGGGGCCCGCCGGGGGATACGAGCAGTACTTC
TRBJ2-5	.	TRBV6-1	.	CASSVTAQEGAQYF	TGTGCCAGCAGCGTGACTGCGCAGGAAGGGGCCCAGTACTTC
TRBJ2-2	.	TRBV19	few	CASIEPTNTGELFF	TGTGCCAGTATCGAGCCCACGAACACCGGGGAGCTGTTTTTT
TRBJ2-1	TRBD2	TRBV11-2	once	CASSLMGTSFVNEQFF	TGTGCCAGCAGCTTAATGGGGACTAGCTTCGTCAATGAGCAGTTCTTC
TRBJ1-1	TRBD1	TRBV28	.	CASSLPRTGGMTEAFF	TGTGCCAGCAGTTTACCTCGGACAGGGGGGATGACTGAAGCTTTCTTT
TRBJ2-1	.	TRBV18	.	CASSPSWQGLTYNEQFF	TGTGCCAGCTCACCGTCATGGCAGGGGCTGACCTACAATGAGCAGTTCTTC
TRBJ2-3	TRBD2	TRBV2	.	CASGAGLAGGTQYF	TGTGCCAGCGGGGCGGGACTAGCGGGCGGAACGCAGTATTTT
TRBJ1-2	.	TRBV25-1	.	CASSGDNSYRVRGYTF	TGTGCCAGCAGTGGGGACAATTCCTACAGGGTACGTGGCTACACCTTC
TRBJ1-5	.	TRBV19	few	CASSIGFGRVRNQPQHF	TGTGCCAGTAGTATAGGGTTCGGCAGGGTGAGGAATCAGCCCCAGCATTTT
TRBJ1-1	.	TRBV11-2	.	CASSPARETEAFF	TGTGCCAGCAGCCCCGCTCGGGAGACTGAAGCTTTCTTT
TRBJ1-5	.	TRBV10-3	few	CAISEEEFYQPQHF	TGTGCCATCAGTGAGGAGGAGTTCTATCAGCCCCAGCATTTT
TRBJ1-1	.	TRBV4-1	.	CASRGHLKGTEAFF	TGCGCCAGCAGGGGACATCTAAAGGGCACTGAAGCTTTCTTT
TRBJ2-1	TRBD1	TRBV29-1	.	CSALGQNNEQFF	TGCAGCGCCCTGGGACAGAACAATGAGCAGTTCTTC
TRBJ2-1	.	TRBV30	.	CAWSVDLRGEQFF	TGTGCCTGGAGTGTGGACTTAAGAGGGGAGCAGTTCTTC
TRBJ2-7	.	TRBV13	.	CASSFPASAEQYF	TGTGCCAGCAGCTTTCCCGCCTCCGCGGAGCAGTACTTC
TRBJ2-1	TRBD2	TRBV15	.	CATRDVGSSGRSHEQFF	TGTGCCACCAGGGACGTTGGCTCTAGCGGGAGGTCCCATGAGCAGTTCTTC
TRBJ2-1	TRBD1	TRBV6-5	.	CASNSGTGAYNEQFF	TGTGCCAGCAACTCCGGGACAGGGGCTTACAATGAGCAGTTCTTC
TRBJ1-2	.	TRBV7-2	.	CASSLAQGSNYGYTF	TGTGCCAGCAGCTTAGCGCAGGGGTCCAACTATGGCTACACCTTC
TRBJ2-5	TRBD2	TRBV28	.	CASRAGLAGAQETQYF	TGTGCCAGCAGAGCCGGACTAGCGGGAGCCCAAGAGACCCAGTACTTC
TRBJ2-4	TRBD2	TRBV27	.	CASTPSGRLAKNIQYF	TGTGCCAGCACCCCAAGCGGGAGATTAGCCAAAAACATTCAGTACTTC